This T cell receptor (beta chain) was sequenced in a study of cytomegalovirus exposure and HLA in healthy donors. Study-wide background: Later, an analysis reported that the 120 or so validation repertoires had used the same platform as the approximately 680 first-cohort repertoires.

Clones were read by immunoSEQ multiplex PCR, and TCRdb kept only the in-frame ones, dropping some. The repertoire holds about 360,000 clones, about nine tenths seen once, with roughly 0.83% in the top ten. Germline lookup yields CDR1 LNHNV and CDR2 YYDKDF (reference sequence). Trimming at V came to 0 bases and at J to 5 bases, leaving 2 bases not matched to a gene. This CDR3 contains 16 residues. The source material was PBMCs. The receptor comes from a woman aged 18-30 years in good health and CMV-seronegative. V gene TRBV15 combines with J gene TRBJ2-1; 12 bases are a match to TRBD1. The CDR3 DNA sequence: TGTGCCACCAGCAGAGAGGGACAGGGGGCCAACAATGAGCAGTTCTTC. This translates into CATSREGQGANNEQFF.